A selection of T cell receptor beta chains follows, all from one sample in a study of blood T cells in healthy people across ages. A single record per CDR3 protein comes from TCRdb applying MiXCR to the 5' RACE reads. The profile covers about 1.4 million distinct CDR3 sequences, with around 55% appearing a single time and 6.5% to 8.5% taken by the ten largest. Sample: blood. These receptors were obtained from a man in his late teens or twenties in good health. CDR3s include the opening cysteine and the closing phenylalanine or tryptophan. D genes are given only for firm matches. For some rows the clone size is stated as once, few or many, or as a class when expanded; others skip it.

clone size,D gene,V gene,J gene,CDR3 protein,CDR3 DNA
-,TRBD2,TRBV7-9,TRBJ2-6,CASSLGKGLANSGANVLTF,TGTGCCAGCAGCTTAGGGAAGGGACTAGCGAACTCTGGGGCCAACGTCCTGACTTTC
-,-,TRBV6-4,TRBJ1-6,CASSYSGTSPLHF,TGTGCCAGCAGTTACTCTGGGACATCACCCCTCCACTTT
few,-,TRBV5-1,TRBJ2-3,CASRLGVEPTDTQYF,TGCGCCAGCAGATTGGGAGTAGAACCGACAGATACGCAGTATTTT
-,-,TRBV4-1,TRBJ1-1,CASSHRQMNTEAFF,TGCGCCAGCAGCCACCGACAGATGAACACTGAAGCTTTCTTT
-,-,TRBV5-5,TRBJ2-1,CASSLGLGMNEQFF,TGTGCCAGCAGCTTGGGGCTGGGTATGAATGAGCAGTTCTTC
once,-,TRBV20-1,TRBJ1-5,CSATVGLGNQPQHF,TGCAGTGCTACCGTCGGCTTGGGAAATCAGCCCCAGCATTTT
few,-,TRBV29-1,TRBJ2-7,CSVGSPDSYEQYF,TGCAGCGTTGGCTCGCCGGACTCCTACGAGCAGTACTTC
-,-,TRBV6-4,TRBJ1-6,CASIGPLTESTSPLHF,TGTGCCAGCATTGGGCCCCTGACAGAAAGTACTTCACCCCTCCACTTT
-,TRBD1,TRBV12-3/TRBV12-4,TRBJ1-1,CASSLAGQVVGTEAFF,TGTGCCAGCAGTTTAGCGGGACAGGTGGTGGGCACTGAAGCTTTCTTT
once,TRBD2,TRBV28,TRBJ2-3,CASSTLLAGGRDTQYF,TGTGCCAGCAGTACCTTACTAGCGGGGGGGAGGGATACGCAGTATTTT
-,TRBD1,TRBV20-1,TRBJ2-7,CSAVRDRGRHEQYF,TGCAGTGCAGTCCGGGACAGGGGGCGACACGAGCAGTACTTC
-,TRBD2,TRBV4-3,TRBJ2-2,CASSQEGVSSGDTGELFF,TGCGCCAGCAGCCAAGAGGGCGTCTCTAGCGGAGACACCGGGGAGCTGTTTTTT
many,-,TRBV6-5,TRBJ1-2,CASSSGGYGYTF,TGTGCCAGCAGTTCCGGGGGCTATGGCTACACCTTC
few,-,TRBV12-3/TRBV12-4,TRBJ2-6,CASSPGWSSGANVLTF,TGTGCCAGCAGTCCCGGCTGGTCCTCTGGGGCCAACGTCCTGACTTTC
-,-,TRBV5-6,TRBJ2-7,CASSRDPPYEQYF,TGTGCCAGCAGCCGGGACCCCCCCTACGAGCAGTACTTC
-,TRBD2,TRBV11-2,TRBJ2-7,CASSLDVTSGNEQYF,TGTGCCAGCAGCTTAGATGTGACTAGCGGCAATGAGCAGTACTTC
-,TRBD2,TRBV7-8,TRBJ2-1,CASSPLWTSGSRVNEQFF,TGTGCCAGCAGCCCCCTGTGGACTAGCGGGAGCAGGGTAAATGAGCAGTTCTTC
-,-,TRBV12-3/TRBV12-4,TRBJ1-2,CASSSGNGYTF,TGTGCCAGCAGTTCTGGGAATGGCTACACCTTC
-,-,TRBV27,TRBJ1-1,CASSWPGGMNTEAFF,TGTGCCAGCAGTTGGCCGGGGGGCATGAACACTGAAGCTTTCTTT
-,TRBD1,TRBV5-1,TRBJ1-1,CASSPRTGKGTEAFF,TGCGCCAGCAGCCCGAGGACAGGGAAAGGAACTGAAGCTTTCTTT
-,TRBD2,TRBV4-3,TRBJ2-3,CASSQVLFGGSGGTQYF,TGCGCCAGCAGCCAAGTACTATTTGGCGGTTCGGGGGGTACGCAGTATTTT
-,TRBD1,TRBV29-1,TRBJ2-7,CSVEEVGGQVYGQYF,TGCAGCGTTGAAGAAGTTGGAGGACAGGTCTACGGGCAGTACTTC
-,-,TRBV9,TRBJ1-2,CASSVATSLFWGRAGYGYTF,TGTGCCAGCAGCGTAGCCACCTCATTGTTCTGGGGCAGGGCGGGCTATGGCTACACCTTC
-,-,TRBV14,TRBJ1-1,CASSQDPGWYIGTEAFF,TGTGCCAGCAGCCAAGATCCGGGTTGGTACATTGGCACTGAAGCTTTCTTT
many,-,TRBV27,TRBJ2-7,CASSLGRAYEQYF,TGTGCCAGCAGTCTCGGTAGGGCTTACGAGCAGTACTTC
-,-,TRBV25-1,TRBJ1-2,CASSDRHNYGYTF,TGTGCCAGCAGTGACAGGCATAACTATGGCTACACCTTC
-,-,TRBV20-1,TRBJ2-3,CSAPLWGTWGVRGTDTQYF,TGCAGTGCCCCCTTGTGGGGGACTTGGGGGGTGCGGGGCACAGATACGCAGTATTTT
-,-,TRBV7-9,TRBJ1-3,CASSLERQRLDPGNTIYF,TGTGCCAGCAGCTTAGAGCGGCAGCGACTTGACCCTGGAAACACCATATATTTT
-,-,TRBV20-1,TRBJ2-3,CSASNSVADTRYF,TGCAGTGCTAGCAATAGCGTGGCAGATACGCGGTATTTT
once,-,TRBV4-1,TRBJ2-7,CASSQSFRDASYEQYF,TGCGCCAGCAGCCAAAGTTTCCGGGACGCCTCCTACGAGCAGTACTTC
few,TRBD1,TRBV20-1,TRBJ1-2,CSARDSLNYGYTF,TGCAGTGCTCGGGACAGCCTTAACTATGGCTACACCTTC
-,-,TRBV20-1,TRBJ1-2,CSAPDRFIIYGYTF,TGCAGTGCCCCGGACAGATTCATAATCTATGGCTACACCTTC
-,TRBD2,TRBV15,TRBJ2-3,CATSRGGTSGVSDTQYF,TGTGCCACCAGCAGAGGAGGGACTAGCGGGGTATCGGATACGCAGTATTTT
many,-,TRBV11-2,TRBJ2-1,CASSLAVEQFF,TGTGCCAGCAGCTTAGCCGTAGAGCAGTTCTTC
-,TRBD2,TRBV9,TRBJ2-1,CASSGAGVRNEQFF,TGTGCCAGCAGCGGGGCGGGAGTCAGGAATGAGCAGTTCTTC
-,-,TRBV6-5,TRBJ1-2,CASSYSSYGGNYGYTF,TGTGCCAGCAGTTACTCCTCATACGGCGGTAACTATGGCTACACCTTC
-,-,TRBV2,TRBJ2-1,CASSSTASGTTPYNEQFF,TGTGCCAGCAGTTCCACTGCCAGCGGGACAACTCCCTACAATGAGCAGTTCTTC
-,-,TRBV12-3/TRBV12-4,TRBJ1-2,CASSDTNTAAAYGYTF,TGTGCCAGCAGTGATACTAACACCGCGGCAGCCTATGGCTACACCTTC
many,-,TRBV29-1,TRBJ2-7,CSVGGGLSYEQYF,TGCAGCGTTGGTGGGGGGCTAAGTTACGAGCAGTACTTC
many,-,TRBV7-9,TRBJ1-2,CASSLEGQRGYTF,TGTGCCAGCAGCTTAGAGGGACAAAGGGGCTACACCTTC
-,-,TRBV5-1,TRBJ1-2,CASSYAPRAGNDGYTF,TGCGCCAGCAGCTACGCCCCCAGGGCGGGTAACGATGGCTACACCTTC
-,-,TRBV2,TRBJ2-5,CASSRLGGAMNEQYF,TGTGCCAGCAGTCGATTGGGGGGGGCTATGAATGAGCAGTACTTC
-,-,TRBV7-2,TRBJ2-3,CASRNMGDSTDTQYF,TGTGCCAGCAGAAACATGGGGGACAGCACAGATACGCAGTATTTT
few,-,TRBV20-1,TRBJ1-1,CSASYMGEAFF,TGCAGTGCTAGCTATATGGGTGAAGCTTTCTTT
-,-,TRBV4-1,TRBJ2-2,CASSQLAGELFF,TGCGCCAGCAGCCAGTTAGCCGGGGAGCTGTTTTTT
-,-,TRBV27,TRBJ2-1,CASSPEEGRTEQFF,TGTGCCAGCAGCCCAGAGGAGGGGCGCACTGAGCAGTTCTTC
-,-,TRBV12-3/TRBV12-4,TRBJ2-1,CASSLVKDNEQFF,TGTGCCAGCAGTTTAGTTAAGGACAATGAGCAGTTCTTC
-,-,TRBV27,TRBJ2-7,CASGLGQGYYEQYF,TGTGCCAGCGGTCTGGGGCAGGGGTACTACGAGCAGTACTTC